This TCR beta chain comes out of a study of shared clonotypes between healthy human individuals (dated by TCRdb to about 2020). Describing the broader study: Three men and a couple of women, aged 18 to 49 years, made up the cohort. The study deeply sequenced blood TCR repertoires of about 5 healthy adults to estimate repertoire size and the extent of clonotype sharing between individuals. Different laboratories and diverse techniques were used to prepare libraries and sequence TCR repertoires, to increase sequencing depth and limit assay-specific biases. Per donor, three plates each were used for CD4 naive and CD4 memory, two for CD8 naive, and one for CD8 memory. Between about 0.8 and 8.9 billion PBMCs per donor were obtained by leukapheresis.

The CDR3 has 16 amino acids, counting the end cysteine and phenylalanine. Only the CDR3 region is kept as DNA, spanning 48 bases read in frame from base 1. CDR1 and CDR2 are read off the germline V gene as SGHTA and FQGNSA. V ends up 5 bases short and J 6 bases short, with an unmatched junction base count of 12. TCR CDR3 regions were amplified from genomic DNA by multiplex PCR using the deep immunoSEQ assay. Genomic DNA extracted from each cell subset was distributed evenly over all wells of several immunoSEQ 96-well plates, and each plate served as one replicate. For sorted subsets, each replicate PCR was loaded with 200 ng genomic DNA, equivalent to 25,000 to 35,000 T cell genomes. Purified libraries were measured with a Qubit 3.0 fluorometer, size-checked on a Bioanalyzer 2100, and measured again with the KAPA Library Quantification kit. Each immunoSEQ 96-well plate was sequenced on its own single-read 150-cycle Illumina NextSeq 550 flow cell. Under the source paper's analysis protocol: Because the immunoSEQ output held only junctional sequences and lacked quality scores, the filtering could not match the filtering applied to full-length reads. Sequences were annotated with PyIR, a Python wrapper for IgBLAST v1.9, using IMGT germline references to assign V/J genes and CDR3. Any read was removed if the V/J assignment was weak (E-value above 1e-6), the CDR3 was missing, or the read contained stop codons, out-of-frame junctions, or ambiguous translated residues. V3J clonotypes were defined as sequences sharing an identical inferred V gene, J gene, and CDR3 amino acid sequence. Percentage overlap between repertoires was computed as shared unique clonotypes divided by the size of the smaller repertoire. Richness of each repertoire was evaluated using RTK rarefaction, the Chao1 estimator, and Recon v2.1 estimates of unobserved clonotypes. Generation probabilities for all TCRbeta clonotypes obtained by the gDNA method from four donors were computed using OLGA. TCRdb took this table from immuneACCESS and kept in-frame rearrangements with V and J called. Such tables lack part of the clones; where checked against another copy, unresolved V genes explain under half of the gap, and the rest is unexplained. V and J calls and clone size are those listed in that table; D and trimming were worked out from the DNA. The sample table holds 2 million or so clones, of which 90% to 95% were seen once. The ten largest clones represent approximately 0.13% of the sample.

Healthy HIV-negative adults with no recently reported acute infections or vaccinations were included as donors. Every donor was a Caucasian adult living in Nashville, Tennessee, USA. Magnetic negative selection was used to enrich CD4+ T cells, after which naive cells were positively selected on CD45RA and the negative fraction became the memory subset. Blood was collected by leukapheresis, and PBMCs were isolated by Ficoll-Histopaque density gradient centrifugation and then cryopreserved in liquid nitrogen vapor phase. Purity and quantity of every magnetically sorted T cell population were checked by analytical flow cytometry. Genomic DNA was isolated from every sorted fraction and measured by UV absorbance on a Nanodrop 2000c. Concerning this clone itself: Its recognized antigen is unknown. No qualities accompany the bases; no much larger clone lies one base away.

Broader findings and caveats from the paper: Compared with non-shared clonotypes, clonotypes shared by all four sorted-subset donors had higher generation probabilities. Pairwise subsampling indicated that sequencing depth was expected to affect the degree of clonotype sharing among donors. Incomplete sequencing was indicated by rarefaction of sorted-subset datasets, despite the large sequencing depth. Only blood was sampled, and tissue TCR repertoires likely differ from those in blood. Across four donors, approximately 5% of naive CD4, 3% to 4% of naive CD8, 2.3% of memory CD4, and 0.4% of memory CD8 clonotypes were shared. The genetic and exposure-history diversity represented was limited by the small number of donors. Naive subsets generally had larger estimated clonotype richness than memory subsets did.

Input material: naive CD4+ T cells sorted from blood. This sample's cell subset or site label indicates: CD45RA+ positively selected. The chain couples TRBV7-2 to TRBJ2-7; a stretch of 11 junction bases matches TRBD2. The TCR was taken from a man aged 18 to 30 in good health. The CDR3 sequence is CASSRYSLAGAGEQYF. The bases read TGTGCCAGCAGCCGTTATTCACTAGCGGGAGCGGGCGAGCAGTACTTC.